This T cell receptor (beta chain) was recorded in a study of early T cells in non-severe SARS-CoV-2 infection. Study-wide context: The sequenced material was bulk RNA from unsorted whole blood, and its chains were unpaired.

Individual cDNA molecules received unique molecular identifiers during library preparation. TCRdb itself ran the 5' RACE reads through MiXCR, one entry per CDR3 protein. Found here are about 77,000 distinct CDR3 sequences, about 15% of them singletons; the top ten hold roughly 2.7%. The source material was whole blood. The clonotype originates from an adult who was a healthcare worker with PCR-confirmed SARS-CoV-2 infection or an uninfected control (not recorded which).

In DNA form, the CDR3 reads TGTGCCAGCAGCCCGACGACCGAAGCTTTCTTT. This sequence encodes CASSPTTEAFF. This chain connects TRBV7-8 to TRBJ1-1; D is undetermined. The V gene lost 5 bases and the J gene lost 8 bases, with 9 bases spanning the gap. The CDR3 sequence is 11 residues long. CDR1 and CDR2 from the germline V gene are SGHVS and FQNEAQ. The full variable domain, in which reference TRBV7-8 and TRBJ1-1 provide the parts outside the CDR3, is GAGVSQSPRYKVAKRGQDVALRCDPISGHVSLFWYQQALGQGPEFLTYFQNEAQLDKSGLPSDRFFAERPEGSVSTLKIQRTQQEDSAVYLCASSPTTEAFFGQGTRLTVV.